This T cell receptor beta chain was identified during a study of tissue T cells after allogeneic stem cell transplantation. Study-level results: Motif-based clustering found tissue-specific repertoire signatures shared across patients, though few clones were shared.

The time point: mouse harvest day 14 after allogeneic transplant. Each mouse received 10^7 T-cell-depleted marrow cells plus 10^6 splenic CD5+ T cells by tail vein. J was trimmed by 1 base and V by 5 bases; bases with no gene match: 2. CDR3 length equals 13 residues. Germline CDR1 is SNHLY and CDR2 is FYNGKV (reference sequence). Assay: immunoSEQ multiplex PCR; the TCRdb copy retains only in-frame clones and omits some. This sample has approximately 3,600 clones, with roughly 50% found just once. In its sample, this clone ranks as large (0.1 to 1%). Its specificity is not known. Gene names refer to mouse genes. The CDR3 end is not reached by the read, which stops 1 residue before it; the germline J gene fills it in.

This clonotype was sampled from a female BALB/c mouse given C57BL/6 T cells with graft-versus-host disease after an allogeneic hematopoietic cell transplant. The V and J genes are TRBV3 and TRBJ2-7, with 7 bases lining up with TRBD2. The sequencing sample was made of gut tissue. CDR3 protein: CASSPLGSYEQYF. CDR3 DNA (partial): TGTGCCAGCAGCCCACTGGGGTCCTATGAACAGTAC.